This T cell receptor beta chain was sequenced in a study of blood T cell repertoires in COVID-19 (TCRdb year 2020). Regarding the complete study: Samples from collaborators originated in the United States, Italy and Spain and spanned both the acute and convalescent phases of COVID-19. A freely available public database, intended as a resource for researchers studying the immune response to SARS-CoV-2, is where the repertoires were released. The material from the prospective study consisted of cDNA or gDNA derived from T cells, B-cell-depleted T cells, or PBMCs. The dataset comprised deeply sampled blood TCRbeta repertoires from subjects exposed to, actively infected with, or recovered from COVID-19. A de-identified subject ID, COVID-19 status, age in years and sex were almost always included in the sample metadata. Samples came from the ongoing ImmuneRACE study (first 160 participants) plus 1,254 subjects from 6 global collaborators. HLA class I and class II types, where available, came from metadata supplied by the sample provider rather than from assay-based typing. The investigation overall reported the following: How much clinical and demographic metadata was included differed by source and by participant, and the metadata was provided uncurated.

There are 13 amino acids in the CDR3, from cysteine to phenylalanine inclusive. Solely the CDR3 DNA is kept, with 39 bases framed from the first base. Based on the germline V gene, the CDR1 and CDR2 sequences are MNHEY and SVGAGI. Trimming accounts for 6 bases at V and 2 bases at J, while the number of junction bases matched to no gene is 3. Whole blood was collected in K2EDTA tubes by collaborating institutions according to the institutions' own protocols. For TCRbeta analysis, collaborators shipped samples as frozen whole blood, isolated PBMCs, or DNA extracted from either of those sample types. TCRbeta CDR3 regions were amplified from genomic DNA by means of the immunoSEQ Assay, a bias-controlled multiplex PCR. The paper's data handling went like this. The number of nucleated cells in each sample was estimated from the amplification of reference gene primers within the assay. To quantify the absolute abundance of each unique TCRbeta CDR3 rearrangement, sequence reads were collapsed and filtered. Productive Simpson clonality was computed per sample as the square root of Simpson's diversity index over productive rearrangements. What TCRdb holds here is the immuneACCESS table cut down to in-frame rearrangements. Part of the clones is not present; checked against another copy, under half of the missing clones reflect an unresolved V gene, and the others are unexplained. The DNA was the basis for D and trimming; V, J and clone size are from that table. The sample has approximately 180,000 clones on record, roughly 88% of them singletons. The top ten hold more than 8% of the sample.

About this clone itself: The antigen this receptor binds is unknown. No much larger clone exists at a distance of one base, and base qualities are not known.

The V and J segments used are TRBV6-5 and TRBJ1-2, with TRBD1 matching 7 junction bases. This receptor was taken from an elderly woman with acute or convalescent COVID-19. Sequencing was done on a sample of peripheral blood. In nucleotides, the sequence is TGTGCCAGCAGGCCGGACAGGAACTATGGCTACACCTTC. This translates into CASRPDRNYGYTF.